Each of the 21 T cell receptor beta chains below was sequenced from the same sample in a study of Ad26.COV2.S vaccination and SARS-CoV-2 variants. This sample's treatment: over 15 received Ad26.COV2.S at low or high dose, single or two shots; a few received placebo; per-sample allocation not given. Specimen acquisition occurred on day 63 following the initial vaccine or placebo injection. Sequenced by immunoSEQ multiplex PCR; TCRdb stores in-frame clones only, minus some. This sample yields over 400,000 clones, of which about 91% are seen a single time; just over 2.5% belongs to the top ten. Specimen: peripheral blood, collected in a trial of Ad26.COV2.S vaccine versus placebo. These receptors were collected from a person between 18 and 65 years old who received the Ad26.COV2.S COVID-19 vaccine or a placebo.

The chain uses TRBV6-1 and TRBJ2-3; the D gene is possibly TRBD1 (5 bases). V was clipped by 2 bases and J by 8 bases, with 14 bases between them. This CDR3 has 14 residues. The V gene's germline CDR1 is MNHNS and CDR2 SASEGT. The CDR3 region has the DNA TGTGCCAGCAGTGAACTACAGGAACTTGGTACGCAGTATTTT. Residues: CASSELQELGTQYF.

The DNA of the CDR3 is TGTGCCAGCAGCATAAGAGACGGGGATGAAGCTTTCTTT. Translating it yields CASSIRDGDEAFF. This sequence joins TRBV7-2 and TRBJ1-1; D is unclear. The CDR3 runs to 13 residues. Trimming removed 5 bases at V and 7 bases at J, with 14 bases between. Germline-derived CDR1 and CDR2 are SGHTA and FQGNSA.

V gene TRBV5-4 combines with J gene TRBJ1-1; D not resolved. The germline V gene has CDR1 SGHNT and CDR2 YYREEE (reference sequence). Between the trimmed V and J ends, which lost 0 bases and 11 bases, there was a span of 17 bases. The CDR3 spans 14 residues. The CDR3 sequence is CASSLEGGTNGAFF. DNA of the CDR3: TGTGCCAGCAGCTTGGAGGGCGGAACGAATGGGGCTTTCTTT.

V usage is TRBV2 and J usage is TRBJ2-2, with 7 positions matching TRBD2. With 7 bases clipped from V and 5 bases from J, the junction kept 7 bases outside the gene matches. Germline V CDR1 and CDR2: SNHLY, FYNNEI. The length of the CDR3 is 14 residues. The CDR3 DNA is TGTGCCAGCACCCTTTGGGGGGGTACCGGGGAGCTGTTTTTT. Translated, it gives CASTLWGGTGELFF.

This CDR3 reads CASSQRARSGGAEEADTQYF. The CDR3 nucleotides read TGTGCCAGCAGCCAGAGGGCCCGGAGCGGGGGGGCCGAGGAGGCAGATACGCAGTATTTT. V is TRBV4-2 and J is TRBJ2-3, with 10 bases lining up with TRBD2. This CDR3 comprises 20 residues. V was pared by 3 bases and J by 4 bases, with 19 bases of the junction left unmatched. Germline V CDR1 and CDR2: LGHNA, YNFKEQ.

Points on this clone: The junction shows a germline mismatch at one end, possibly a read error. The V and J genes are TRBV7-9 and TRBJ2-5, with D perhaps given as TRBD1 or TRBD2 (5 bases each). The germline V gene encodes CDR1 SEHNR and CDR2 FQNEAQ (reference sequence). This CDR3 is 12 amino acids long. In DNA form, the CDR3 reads TGTGCCAGCAGGTACCGGGACCGACTCGAGGACTTC. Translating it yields CASRYRDRLEDF.

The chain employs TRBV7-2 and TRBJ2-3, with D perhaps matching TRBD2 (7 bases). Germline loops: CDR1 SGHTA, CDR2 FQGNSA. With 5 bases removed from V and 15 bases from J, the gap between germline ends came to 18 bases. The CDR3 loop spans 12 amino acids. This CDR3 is CASSEGWGGSYF. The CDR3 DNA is TGTGCCAGCAGCGAGGGCTGGGGGGGCTCATATTTT.

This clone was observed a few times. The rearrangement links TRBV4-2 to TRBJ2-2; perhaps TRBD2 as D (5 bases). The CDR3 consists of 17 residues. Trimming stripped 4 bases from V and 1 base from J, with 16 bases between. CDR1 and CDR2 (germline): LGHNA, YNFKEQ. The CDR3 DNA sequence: TGTGCCAGCAGCCCAAATGCGTACGGAGGGAACACCGGGGAGCTGTTTTTT. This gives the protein CASSPNAYGGNTGELFF.

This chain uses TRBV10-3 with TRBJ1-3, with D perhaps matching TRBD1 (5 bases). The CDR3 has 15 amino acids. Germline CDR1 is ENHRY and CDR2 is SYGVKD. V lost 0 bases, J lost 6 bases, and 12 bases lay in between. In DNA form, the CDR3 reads TGTGCCATCAGTGAGTCATACAGGACGTTAAACACCATATATTTT. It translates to CAISESYRTLNTIYF.

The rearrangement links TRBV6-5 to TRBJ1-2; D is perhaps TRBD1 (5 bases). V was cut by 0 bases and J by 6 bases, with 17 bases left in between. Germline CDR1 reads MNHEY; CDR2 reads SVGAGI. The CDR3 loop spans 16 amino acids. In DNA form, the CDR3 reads TGTGCCAGCAGTTACTCGACGTTGGCAGGGAGAAATGGCTACACCTTC. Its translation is CASSYSTLAGRNGYTF.

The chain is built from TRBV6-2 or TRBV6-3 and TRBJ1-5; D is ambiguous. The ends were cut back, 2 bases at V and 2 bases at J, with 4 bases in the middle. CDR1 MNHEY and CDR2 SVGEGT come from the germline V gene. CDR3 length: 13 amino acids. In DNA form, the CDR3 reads TGTGCCAGCAGTTACAGGGGCAATCAGCCCCAGCATTTT. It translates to CASSYRGNQPQHF.

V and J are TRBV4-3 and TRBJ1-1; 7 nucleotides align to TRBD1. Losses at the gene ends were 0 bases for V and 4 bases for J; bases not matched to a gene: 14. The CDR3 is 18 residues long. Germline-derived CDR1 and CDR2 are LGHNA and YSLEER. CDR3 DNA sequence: TGCGCCAGCAGCCAAGAGGCCCCGCACCCAGGGGGAAGCACTGAAGCTTTCTTT. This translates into CASSQEAPHPGGSTEAFF.

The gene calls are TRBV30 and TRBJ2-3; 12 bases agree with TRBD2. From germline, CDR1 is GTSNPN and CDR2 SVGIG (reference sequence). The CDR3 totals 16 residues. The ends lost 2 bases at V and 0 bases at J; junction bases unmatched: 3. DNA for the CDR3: TGTGCCTGGAGTAAAGGACTAGCGGGGAGCACAGATACGCAGTATTTT. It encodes CAWSKGLAGSTDTQYF.

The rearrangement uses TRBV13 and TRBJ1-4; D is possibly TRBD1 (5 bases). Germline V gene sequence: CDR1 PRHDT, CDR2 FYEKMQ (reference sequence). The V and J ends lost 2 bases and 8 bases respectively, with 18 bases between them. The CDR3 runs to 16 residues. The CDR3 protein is CASSLSPGRMREKLFF. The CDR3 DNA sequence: TGTGCCAGCAGCTTAAGCCCAGGGAGGATGAGAGAAAAACTGTTTTTT.

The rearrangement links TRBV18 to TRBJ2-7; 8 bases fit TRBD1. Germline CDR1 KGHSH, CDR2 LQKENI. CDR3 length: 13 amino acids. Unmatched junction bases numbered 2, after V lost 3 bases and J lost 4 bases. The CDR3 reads CASSPDRAYEQYV. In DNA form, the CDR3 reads TGTGCCAGCTCACCGGACAGGGCGTACGAGCAGTACGTC.

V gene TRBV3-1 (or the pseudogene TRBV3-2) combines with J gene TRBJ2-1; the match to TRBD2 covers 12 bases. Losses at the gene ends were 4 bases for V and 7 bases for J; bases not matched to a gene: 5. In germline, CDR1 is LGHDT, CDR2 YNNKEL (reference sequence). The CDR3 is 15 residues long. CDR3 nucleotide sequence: TGTGCCAGCAGCCCGATGACTAGCGGGGGAAATGAGCAGTTCTTC. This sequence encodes CASSPMTSGGNEQFF.

The CDR3 here is CASSGQILYGYTF. In nucleotides, the CDR3 is TGTGCCAGCAGCGGACAGATCTTGTATGGCTACACCTTC. The rearrangement uses TRBV9 and TRBJ1-2, with D perhaps TRBD1 (5 bases). The length of the CDR3 is 13 residues. The germline V and J ends were trimmed by 3 bases and 5 bases, with 11 bases remaining between them. The germline V gene has CDR1 SGDLS and CDR2 YYNGEE. The variable domain in full, completed from reference TRBV9 and TRBJ1-2, reads DSGVTQTPKHLITATGQRVTLRCSPRSGDLSVYWYQQSLDQGLQFLIQYYNGEERAKGNILERFSAQQFPDLHSELNLSSLELGDSALYFCASSGQILYGYTFGSGTRLTVV.

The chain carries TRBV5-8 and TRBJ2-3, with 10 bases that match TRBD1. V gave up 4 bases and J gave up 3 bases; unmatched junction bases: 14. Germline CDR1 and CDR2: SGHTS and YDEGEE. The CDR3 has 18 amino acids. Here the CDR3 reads CASSPRLGQGVRTDTQYF. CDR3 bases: TGTGCCAGCAGCCCAAGGCTCGGACAGGGGGTTCGGACAGATACGCAGTATTTT.

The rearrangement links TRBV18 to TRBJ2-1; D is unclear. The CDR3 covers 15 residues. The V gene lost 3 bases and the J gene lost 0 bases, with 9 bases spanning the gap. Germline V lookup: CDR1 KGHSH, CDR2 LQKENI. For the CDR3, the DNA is TGTGCCAGCTCACCGGGCGTGGTCTCCTACAATGAGCAGTTCTTC. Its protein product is CASSPGVVSYNEQFF.

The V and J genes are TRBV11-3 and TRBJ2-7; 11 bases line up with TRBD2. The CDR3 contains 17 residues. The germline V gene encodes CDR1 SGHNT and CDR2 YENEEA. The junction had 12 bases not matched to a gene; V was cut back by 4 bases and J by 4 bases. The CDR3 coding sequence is TGTGCCAGCAGCTCCGGGACTAGCGGAGCCCATTTTTACGAGCAGTACGTC. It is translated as CASSSGTSGAHFYEQYV.

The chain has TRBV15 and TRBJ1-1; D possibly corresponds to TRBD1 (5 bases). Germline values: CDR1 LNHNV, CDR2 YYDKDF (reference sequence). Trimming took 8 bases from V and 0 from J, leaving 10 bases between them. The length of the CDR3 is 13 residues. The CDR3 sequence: CATGGGLNTEAFF. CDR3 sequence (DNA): TGTGCCACCGGGGGAGGGCTGAACACTGAAGCTTTCTTT.